A single sample gave rise to the 15 T cell receptor beta chains below, sequenced in a study of blood T cell repertoires in COVID-19. Method: immunoSEQ multiplex PCR; TCRdb's copy keeps in-frame clones and lacks some. The sample lists around 250,000 clones, roughly four fifths occurring once. The specimen was PBMCs or T cells enriched from blood (not recorded which). These receptors were obtained from a middle-aged man who had recovered from COVID-19.

The genes are TRBV7-3 and TRBJ2-1; TRBD1 is a possible D gene (6 bases). CDR1 is SGHTA, CDR2 FQGTGA, per germline. V lost 2 bases and J 5 bases, leaving 10 bases between the germline ends. The CDR3 totals 14 residues. CDR3 DNA: TGTGCCAGCAGCTTATCGTACAGGGACAATGAGCAGTTCTTC. Its protein product is CASSLSYRDNEQFF.

This chain connects TRBV3-1 (or the pseudogene TRBV3-2) to TRBJ2-7; the match to TRBD2 covers 7 bases. V lost 4 bases to trimming and J lost 7 bases; unmatched junction nucleotides: 4. Germline V gene data show CDR1 as LGHDT and CDR2 as YNNKEL (reference sequence). The CDR3 spans 12 residues. The CDR3 nucleotides read TGTGCCAGCAGCCGGGAGGGGCGGGAGCAGTACTTC. It translates to CASSREGREQYF.

The chain uses TRBV7-2 and TRBJ1-3, with D possibly matching TRBD1 (6 bases). The V and J ends lost 6 bases and 2 bases respectively, with 20 bases between them. The CDR3 is 17 amino acids. Germline CDR1 SGHTA, CDR2 FQGNSA. CDR3 residues: CASRTGPSQGAGNTIYF. CDR3 nucleotide sequence: TGTGCCAGCAGAACAGGTCCATCACAGGGAGCTGGAAACACCATATATTTT.

The V and J genes are TRBV24-1 and TRBJ2-1, with 9 bases matching TRBD1. CDR3 size: 15 residues. V lost 4 bases to trimming and J lost 6 bases; unmatched junction nucleotides: 6. Looked up from germline, CDR1 is KGHDR and CDR2 is SFDVKD. Here the CDR3 DNA reads TGTGCCACCAGTGAACCGGGACAGGGCCGCAATGAGCAGTTCTTC. Its translation: CATSEPGQGRNEQFF.

J is TRBJ2-7 and V is TRBV5-1; 7 nucleotides agree with TRBD1. Per germline, CDR1 SGHRS and CDR2 YFSETQ. The CDR3 length is 16 residues. The ends lost 3 bases at V and 6 bases at J; junction bases unmatched: 15. This CDR3 reads CASSSEGTAPWGEQYF. Here the CDR3 DNA reads TGCGCCAGCAGCTCTGAGGGGACAGCACCCTGGGGCGAGCAGTACTTC.

J is TRBJ2-1 and V is TRBV18, with TRBD1 as a possible D gene (6 bases). CDR1 and CDR2 from the germline V gene are KGHSH and LQKENI. This CDR3 region has 14 residues. Trimming removed 4 bases at V and 6 bases at J, with 13 bases between. CDR3 sequence reads: CASSRRTDSNEQFF. As DNA, the CDR3 is TGTGCCAGCTCACGAAGGACAGATTCCAATGAGCAGTTCTTC. The variable domain in full, completed from reference TRBV18 and TRBJ2-1, reads NAGVMQNPRHLVRRRGQEARLRCSPMKGHSHVYWYRQLPEEGLKFMVYLQKENIIDESGMPKERFSAEFPKEGPSILRIQQVVRGDSAAYFCASSRRTDSNEQFFGPGTRLTVL.

The chain carries TRBV19 and TRBJ1-1; D gene ambiguous. Trimming stripped 6 bases from V and 0 bases from J, with 8 bases between. CDR1 is LNHDA and CDR2 is SQIVND in the germline V gene (reference sequence). The CDR3 runs 13 residues. The CDR3 region is CASSSSLNTEAFF. The CDR3 nucleotides are TGTGCCAGTAGCTCGTCCCTGAACACTGAAGCTTTCTTT.

The chain links TRBV15 to TRBJ2-1; 10 bases agree with TRBD2. The germline V gene encodes CDR1 LNHNV and CDR2 YYDKDF (reference sequence). V shed 5 bases and J 0 bases; nucleotides not matched to a gene: 10. This CDR3 is 18 amino acids long. CDR3 DNA sequence: TGTGCCACCAGCGAACCCCGGACTAGCGGAAGCTCCTACAATGAGCAGTTCTTC. As protein: CATSEPRTSGSSYNEQFF.

The J gene is TRBJ2-7, the V gene TRBV2, with no clear D. Germline-derived CDR1 and CDR2 are SNHLY and FYNNEI. The CDR3 sequence is 12 residues long. Trimming removed 4 bases at V and 5 bases at J, with 9 bases between. The CDR3 loop is CASSATINEQYF. CDR3 nucleotide sequence: TGTGCCAGCAGTGCCACTATAAACGAGCAGTACTTC.

The rearrangement joins TRBV9 to TRBJ2-3, with D perhaps matching TRBD1 (5 bases). V was shortened by 2 bases and J by 2 bases, with 21 bases between the two germline ends. This CDR3 has 18 amino acids. Germline loops: CDR1 SGDLS, CDR2 YYNGEE. In DNA form, the CDR3 reads TGTGCCAGCAGCGTCGGACACGTCGGCGTAAGCCTCACAGATACGCAGTATTTT. Encoded protein: CASSVGHVGVSLTDTQYF.

V is TRBV5-1 and J is TRBJ2-3, with TRBD2 matching over 7 bases. The CDR3 sequence is 17 residues long. Germline-derived CDR1 and CDR2 are SGHRS and YFSETQ. The V segment lost 0 bases and the J segment 1 base; nucleotides outside the gene matches: 8. CDR3 in DNA: TGCGCCAGCAGCTTGGCCGCGCGGAGCGGGGGCACAGATACGCAGTATTTT. Translated, it gives CASSLAARSGGTDTQYF.

This clone was seen only once. The chain is built from TRBV29-1 and TRBJ2-3, with D possibly TRBD2 on 6 matching bases. The V gene's germline CDR1 is SQVTM and CDR2 ANQGSEA. This CDR3 is 13 amino acids long. V lost 7 bases and J 4 bases, leaving 15 bases between the germline ends. DNA for the CDR3: TGCAGCGCCAGTAGCGGATCATCAGATACGCAGTATTTT. It is translated as CSASSGSSDTQYF.

The chain has TRBV3-1 (or the pseudogene TRBV3-2) and TRBJ2-7; D may be TRBD2 (7 bases). V was pared by 3 bases and J by 9 bases, with 12 bases between. CDR1 and CDR2 from the germline V gene are LGHDT and YNNKEL (reference sequence). The length of the CDR3 is 12 residues. The CDR3 nucleotides are TGTGCCAGCAGCCATTTAGGGGGGGGGCAGTACTTC. It is translated as CASSHLGGGQYF.

The CDR3 DNA follows: TGCGCCAGCAGCTTGGTAGGGCAGGGGGACACTGAAGCTTTCTTT. Translating gives CASSLVGQGDTEAFF. The rearrangement joins TRBV5-1 to TRBJ1-1; 7 bases match TRBD1. Germline values: CDR1 SGHRS, CDR2 YFSETQ. J was trimmed by 3 bases and V by 0 bases; bases with no gene match: 5. The CDR3 totals 15 residues.

The sample holds one count of this clone. This sequence joins TRBV7-6 and TRBJ1-2; the D gene is possibly TRBD1 (5 bases). Germline loops: CDR1 SGHVS, CDR2 FNYEAQ. V shed 1 base and J shed 3 bases, with 21 bases lying between them. The CDR3 loop spans 18 amino acids. CDR3 coding DNA: TGTGCCAGCAGCTTAGTGACGGCAGGGAAAATCATGGACTATGGCTACACCTTC. This encodes CASSLVTAGKIMDYGYTF.